Sequencing of this T cell receptor (beta chain) was carried out in a study of T cell changes during pregnancy in multiple sclerosis. Only in-frame clones appear in the TCRdb table, and some are missing; sequencing was by immunoSEQ multiplex PCR. The sample contains 50,000 to 60,000 clones, approximately 91% of which appear only once. Trimming removed 4 bases from V and 5 bases from J; junction bases left unmatched: 5. This CDR3 has 15 amino acids. Per the germline V gene, CDR1 is LGHNA and CDR2 is YNFKEQ. The specimen comprised CD4+ T cells from peripheral blood mononuclear cells, sampled in the second trimester of pregnancy. The receptor was derived from a female donor with multiple sclerosis, enrolled in a pregnancy study. V is TRBV4-2 and J is TRBJ1-5; 10 bases align to TRBD1. The CDR3 DNA reads TGTGCCAGCAGCCCCGGGGACAGGGGTGATCAGCCCCAGCATTTT. This encodes CASSPGDRGDQPQHF.